This T cell receptor beta chain was captured in a study of T cells in Graves' hyperthyroidism and ophthalmopathy. Study-wide context: Staff took peripheral blood when the initial diagnosis was made, before any treatment began.

This CDR3 region has 15 residues. Germline loops: CDR1 LGHDT, CDR2 YNNKEL (reference sequence). Between the trimmed V and J ends, which lost 0 bases and 3 bases, there was a span of 11 bases. What was amplified from RNA transcripts were TCR beta CDR3 regions. TCR CDR3 underwent first-round RT-PCR with the HTBI primer set. TCRdb re-derived calls from the multiplex PCR reads in MiXCR, one entry per CDR3 protein. The table includes roughly 560,000 distinct CDR3 sequences, roughly 15% detected once. Exclusion followed for patients with uncontrolled infection, other autoimmune disease, pregnancy or lactation. Details on this clonotype: The antigen remains undetermined.

Study observations and caveats: Progression to ophthalmopathy was predicted a median of roughly 6.5 months early.

Sequenced input: blood. The receptor comes from a woman in her thirties or forties with Graves' ophthalmopathy. The chain combines TRBV3-1 with TRBJ1-2; D gene uncertain. The CDR3 DNA sequence: TGTGCCAGCAGCCAAGATCGGCCAACAGACTATGGCTACACCTTC. It translates to CASSQDRPTDYGYTF. Full variable domain (outside the CDR3, taken from reference TRBV3-1 and TRBJ1-2): DTAVSQTPKYLVTQMGNDKSIKCEQNLGHDTMYWYKQDSKKFLKIMFSYNNKELIINETVPNRFSPKSPDKAHLNLHINSLELGDSAVYFCASSQDRPTDYGYTFGSGTRLTVV.